The source of this TCR beta chain is a study of blood T cell repertoires in COVID-19 (dated by TCRdb to 2020 to 2021). Background for the entire study: Samples from collaborators originated in the United States, Italy and Spain and spanned both the acute and convalescent phases of COVID-19. The sample metadata nearly always contained a de-identified subject ID, COVID-19 status, age in years and sex. A freely available public database, intended as a resource for researchers studying the immune response to SARS-CoV-2, is where the repertoires were released. Samples were obtained from the ongoing ImmuneRACE study (first 160 participants) and from over 1,000 subjects provided by 6 global collaborators. The material from the prospective study consisted of cDNA or gDNA derived from T cells, B-cell-depleted T cells, or PBMCs. Where available, HLA class I and class II types were taken from metadata supplied by the sample provider and were not determined by assay-based typing. The dataset comprised deeply sampled blood TCRbeta repertoires from subjects exposed to, actively infected with, or recovered from COVID-19. General study outcomes and caveats: How much clinical and demographic metadata was included differed by source and by participant, and the metadata was provided uncurated.

TCRbeta CDR3 regions were amplified from genomic DNA using the immunoSEQ Assay, a bias-controlled multiplex PCR. Under the source paper's analysis protocol: The number of nucleated cells in each sample was estimated from the amplification of reference gene primers within the assay. To quantify the absolute abundance of each unique TCRbeta CDR3 rearrangement, sequence reads were collapsed and filtered. For each sample, productive Simpson clonality was calculated as the square root of Simpson's diversity index over productive rearrangements. TCRdb holds this immuneACCESS table with in-frame rearrangements only. Some clones are missing; in checked studies, unresolved V genes explain under half, and the rest has no known cause. V, J and clone size reflect that table, while D and trimming were determined from the DNA. This sample is represented by 430,000 or so clones; about 90% of them were singletons. The ten largest clones add up to 0.75% to 0.85% of the sample.

Note on this clone: Its antigen specificity is not known. No base qualities exist here, and no much larger clone lies one base off it.

In Seattle, one collaborating source enrolled patients while the infection was active and tracked those patients longitudinally over the course of disease. Whole blood was collected in K2EDTA tubes by collaborating institutions according to the institutions' own protocols. For TCRbeta analysis, collaborators shipped samples as frozen whole blood, isolated PBMCs, or DNA extracted from either of those sample types. This receptor was taken from a man between 18 and 29 years old with COVID-19, enrolled during active disease. The sample taken for sequencing was peripheral blood.

CDR3 loop: CASTQGGGGYEQYF. The nucleotide sequence reads TGTGCCAGCACCCAGGGCGGGGGGGGCTACGAGCAGTACTTC. In this chain, TRBV28 is recombined with TRBJ2-7; TRBD2 fits 9 bases in the junction. The germline V gene specifies MDHEN as CDR1 and SYDVKM as CDR2. Counted from cysteine to phenylalanine, this CDR3 has 14 amino acids. The sequence is cut down to CDR3 DNA, 42 bases in frame from base 1. V is trimmed back by 7 bases and J by 3 bases, and the junction contains 7 bases that no gene match accounts for.